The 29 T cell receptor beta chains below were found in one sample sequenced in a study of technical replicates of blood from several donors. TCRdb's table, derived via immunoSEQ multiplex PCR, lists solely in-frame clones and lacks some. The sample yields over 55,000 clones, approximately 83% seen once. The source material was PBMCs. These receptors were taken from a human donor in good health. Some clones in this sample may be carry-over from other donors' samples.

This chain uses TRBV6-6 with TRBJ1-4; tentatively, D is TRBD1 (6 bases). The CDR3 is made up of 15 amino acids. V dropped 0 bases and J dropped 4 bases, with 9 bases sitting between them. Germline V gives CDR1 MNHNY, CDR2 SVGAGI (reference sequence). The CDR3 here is CASSYSQDSNEKLFF. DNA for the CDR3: TGTGCCAGCAGTTACTCTCAGGACAGTAATGAAAAACTGTTTTTT.

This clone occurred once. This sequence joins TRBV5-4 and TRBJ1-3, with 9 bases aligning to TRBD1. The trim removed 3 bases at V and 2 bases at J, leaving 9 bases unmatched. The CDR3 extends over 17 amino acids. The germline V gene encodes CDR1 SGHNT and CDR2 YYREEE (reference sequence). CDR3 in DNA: TGTGCCAGCAGCTACGGACAGGGGCGAAGGACTGGAAACACCATATATTTT. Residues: CASSYGQGRRTGNTIYF.

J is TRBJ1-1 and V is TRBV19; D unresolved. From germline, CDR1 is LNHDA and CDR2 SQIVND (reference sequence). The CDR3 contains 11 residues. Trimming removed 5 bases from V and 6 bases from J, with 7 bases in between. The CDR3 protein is CASSFYSEAFF. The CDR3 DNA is TGTGCCAGTAGTTTCTATTCTGAAGCTTTCTTT.

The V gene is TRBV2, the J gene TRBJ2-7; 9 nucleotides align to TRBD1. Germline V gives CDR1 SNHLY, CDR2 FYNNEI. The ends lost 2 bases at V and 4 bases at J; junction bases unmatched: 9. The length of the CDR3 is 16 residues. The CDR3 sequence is CASSEPPGTGKYEQYF. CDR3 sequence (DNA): TGTGCCAGCAGTGAACCCCCCGGGACAGGGAAATACGAGCAGTACTTC.

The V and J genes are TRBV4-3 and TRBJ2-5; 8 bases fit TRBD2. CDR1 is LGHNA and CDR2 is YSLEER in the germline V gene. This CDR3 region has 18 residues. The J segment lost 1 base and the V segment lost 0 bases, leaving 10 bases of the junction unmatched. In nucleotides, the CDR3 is TGCGCCAGCAGCCAAGAATACTCTTCAGGACTAGCCCAAGAGACCCAGTACTTC. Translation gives CASSQEYSSGLAQETQYF.

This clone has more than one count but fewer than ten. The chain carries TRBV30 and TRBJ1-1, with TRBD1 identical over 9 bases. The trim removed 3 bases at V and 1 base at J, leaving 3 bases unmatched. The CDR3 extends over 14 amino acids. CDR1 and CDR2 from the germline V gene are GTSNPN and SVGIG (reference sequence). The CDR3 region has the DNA TGTGCCTGGAGGGGACAGGGACGGAACACTGAAGCTTTCTTT. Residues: CAWRGQGRNTEAFF.

CDR3 coding DNA: TGTGCCAGCAGCGTCGTCGGGAGCAGCTACGAGCAGTACTTC. It encodes CASSVVGSSYEQYF. This chain links TRBV9 with TRBJ2-7; D possibly corresponds to TRBD2 (6 bases). The CDR3 is 14 residues long. Germline V CDR1 and CDR2: SGDLS, YYNGEE. Trimming took 2 bases from V and 3 from J, leaving 12 bases between them.

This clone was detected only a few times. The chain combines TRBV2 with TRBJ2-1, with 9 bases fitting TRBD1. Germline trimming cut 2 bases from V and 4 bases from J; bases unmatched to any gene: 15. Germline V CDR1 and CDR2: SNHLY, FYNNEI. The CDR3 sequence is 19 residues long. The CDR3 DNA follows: TGTGCCAGCAGTGAATGGTACCCGGGACAGGGACGGATTTACAATGAGCAGTTCTTC. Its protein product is CASSEWYPGQGRIYNEQFF.

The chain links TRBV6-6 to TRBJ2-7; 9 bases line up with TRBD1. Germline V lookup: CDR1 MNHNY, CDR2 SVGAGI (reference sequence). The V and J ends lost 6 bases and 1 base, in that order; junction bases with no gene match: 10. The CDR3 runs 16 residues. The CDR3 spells CASRPRTGVSSYEQYF. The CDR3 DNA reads TGTGCCAGCAGGCCCAGGACAGGGGTGAGTTCCTACGAGCAGTACTTC.

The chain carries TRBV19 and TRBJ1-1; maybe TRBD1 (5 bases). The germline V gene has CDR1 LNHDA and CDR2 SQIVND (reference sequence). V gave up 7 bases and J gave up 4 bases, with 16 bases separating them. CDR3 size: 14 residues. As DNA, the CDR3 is TGTGCCAGTAATTCTCCTCAGGGTAGCACTGAAGCTTTCTTT. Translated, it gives CASNSPQGSTEAFF.

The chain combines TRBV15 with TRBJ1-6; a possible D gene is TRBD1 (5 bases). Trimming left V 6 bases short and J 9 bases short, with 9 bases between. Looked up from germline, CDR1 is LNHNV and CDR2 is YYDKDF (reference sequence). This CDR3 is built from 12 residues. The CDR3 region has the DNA TGTGCCACCAGGCAGGGCGCTTCACCCCTCCACTTT. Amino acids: CATRQGASPLHF.

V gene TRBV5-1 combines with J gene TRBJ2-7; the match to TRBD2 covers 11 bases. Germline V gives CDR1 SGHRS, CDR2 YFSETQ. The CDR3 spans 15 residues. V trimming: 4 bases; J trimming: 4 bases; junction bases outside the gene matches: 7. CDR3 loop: CASSDFSGGGYEQYF. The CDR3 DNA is TGCGCCAGCAGCGACTTTAGCGGGGGGGGGTACGAGCAGTACTTC.

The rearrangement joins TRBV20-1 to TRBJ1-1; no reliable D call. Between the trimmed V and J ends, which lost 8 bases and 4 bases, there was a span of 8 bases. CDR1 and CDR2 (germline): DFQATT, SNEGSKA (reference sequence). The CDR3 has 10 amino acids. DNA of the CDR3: TGCAGTCCGGGGAGCACTGAAGCTTTCTTT. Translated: CSPGSTEAFF.

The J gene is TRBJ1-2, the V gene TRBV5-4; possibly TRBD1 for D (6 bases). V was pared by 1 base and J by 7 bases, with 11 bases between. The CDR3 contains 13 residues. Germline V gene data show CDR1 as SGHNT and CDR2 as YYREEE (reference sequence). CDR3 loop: CASSLRTAAGYTF. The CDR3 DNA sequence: TGTGCCAGCAGCTTGAGGACAGCAGCTGGCTACACCTTC.

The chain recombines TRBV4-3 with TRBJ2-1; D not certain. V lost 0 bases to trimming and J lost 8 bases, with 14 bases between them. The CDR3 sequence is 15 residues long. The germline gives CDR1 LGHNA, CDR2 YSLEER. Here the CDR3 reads CASSQDSARNYEQFF. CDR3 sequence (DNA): TGCGCCAGCAGCCAAGATTCGGCTAGGAACTATGAGCAGTTCTTC.

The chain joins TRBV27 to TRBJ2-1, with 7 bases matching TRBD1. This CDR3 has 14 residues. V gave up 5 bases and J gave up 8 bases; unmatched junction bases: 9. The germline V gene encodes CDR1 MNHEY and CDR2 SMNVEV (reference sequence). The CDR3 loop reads CASSLFSGGYEQFF. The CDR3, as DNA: TGTGCCAGCAGTCTCTTCTCAGGGGGATATGAGCAGTTCTTC.

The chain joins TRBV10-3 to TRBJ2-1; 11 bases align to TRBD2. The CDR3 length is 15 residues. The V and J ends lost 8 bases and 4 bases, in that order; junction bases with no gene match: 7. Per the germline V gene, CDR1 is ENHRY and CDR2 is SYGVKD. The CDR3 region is CAIRPGTSGYNEQFF. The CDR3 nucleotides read TGTGCCATCCGACCCGGGACTAGCGGATACAATGAGCAGTTCTTC.

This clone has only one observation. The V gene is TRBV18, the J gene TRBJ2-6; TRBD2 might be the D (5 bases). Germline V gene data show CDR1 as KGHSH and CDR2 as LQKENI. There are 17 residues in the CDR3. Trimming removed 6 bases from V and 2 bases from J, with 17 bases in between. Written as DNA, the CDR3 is TGTGCCAGCTCCCCTACCTTTGTGGGAGCTGGGGCCAACGTCCTGACTTTC. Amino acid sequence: CASSPTFVGAGANVLTF.

As DNA, the CDR3 is TGTGCCAGCGGAACTAGCGGGTTAGTGGAGACCCAGTACTTC. Translating it yields CASGTSGLVETQYF. The genes are TRBV2 and TRBJ2-5, with 9 bases aligning to TRBD2. Germline CDR1 reads SNHLY; CDR2 reads FYNNEI. V shed 8 bases, J shed 5 bases, and the junction held 9 bases outside the gene matches. The length of the CDR3 is 14 residues.

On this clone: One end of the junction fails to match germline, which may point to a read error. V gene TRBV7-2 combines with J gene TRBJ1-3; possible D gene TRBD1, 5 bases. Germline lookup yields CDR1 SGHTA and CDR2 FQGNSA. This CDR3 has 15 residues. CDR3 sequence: CASSPRANSGNIIYF. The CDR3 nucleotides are TGTGCCAGCAGCCCCAGGGCAAACTCTGGAAACATCATATATTTT.

The CDR3, as DNA: TGTGCCAGCAGTACCCAGCAGGAATCCTACGAGCAGTACTTC. Amino acid sequence: CASSTQQESYEQYF. The rearrangement links TRBV27 to TRBJ2-7; no firm D call. With 5 bases removed from V and 1 base from J, the gap between germline ends came to 12 bases. Germline CDR1 reads MNHEY; CDR2 reads SMNVEV (reference sequence). The CDR3 loop spans 14 amino acids.

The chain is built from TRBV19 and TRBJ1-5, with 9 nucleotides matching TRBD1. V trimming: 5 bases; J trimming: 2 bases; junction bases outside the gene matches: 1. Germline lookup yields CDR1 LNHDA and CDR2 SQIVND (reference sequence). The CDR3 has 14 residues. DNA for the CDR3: TGTGCCAGTAGTTACAGGGGGCGCAATCAGCCCCAGCATTTT. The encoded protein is CASSYRGRNQPQHF.

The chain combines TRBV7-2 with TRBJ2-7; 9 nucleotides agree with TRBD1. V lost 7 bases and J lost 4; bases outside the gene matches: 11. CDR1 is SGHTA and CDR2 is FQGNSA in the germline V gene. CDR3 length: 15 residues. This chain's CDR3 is CASTQWGQGVYEQYF. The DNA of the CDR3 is TGTGCCAGCACCCAATGGGGACAGGGAGTGTACGAGCAGTACTTC.

The CDR3 DNA reads TGCAGCGTCGTCATGACTAGCGGACTCACAGATACGCAGTATTTT. Translation gives CSVVMTSGLTDTQYF. The chain links TRBV29-1 to TRBJ2-3, with 9 bases aligning to TRBD2. The ends lost 6 bases at V and 2 bases at J; junction bases unmatched: 9. Germline values: CDR1 SQVTM, CDR2 ANQGSEA. The CDR3 is made up of 15 amino acids.

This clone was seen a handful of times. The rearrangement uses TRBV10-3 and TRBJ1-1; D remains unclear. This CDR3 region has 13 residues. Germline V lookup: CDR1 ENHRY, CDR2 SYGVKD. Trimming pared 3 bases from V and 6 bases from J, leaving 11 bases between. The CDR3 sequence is CAISDSIQPEAFF. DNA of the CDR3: TGTGCCATCAGTGATTCAATACAGCCTGAAGCTTTCTTT.

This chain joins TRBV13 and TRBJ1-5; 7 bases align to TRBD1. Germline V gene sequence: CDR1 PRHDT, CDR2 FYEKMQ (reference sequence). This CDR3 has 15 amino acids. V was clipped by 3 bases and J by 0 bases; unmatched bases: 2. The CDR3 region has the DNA TGTGCCAGCAGCTTTGGGACAGATAGCAATCAGCCCCAGCATTTT. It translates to CASSFGTDSNQPQHF.

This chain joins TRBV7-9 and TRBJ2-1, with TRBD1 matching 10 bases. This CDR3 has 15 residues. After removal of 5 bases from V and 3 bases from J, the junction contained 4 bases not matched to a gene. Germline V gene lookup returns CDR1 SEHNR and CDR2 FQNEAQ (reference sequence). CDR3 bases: TGTGCCAGCAGCCCAGGACAGGGGGTCTACAATGAGCAGTTCTTC. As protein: CASSPGQGVYNEQFF.

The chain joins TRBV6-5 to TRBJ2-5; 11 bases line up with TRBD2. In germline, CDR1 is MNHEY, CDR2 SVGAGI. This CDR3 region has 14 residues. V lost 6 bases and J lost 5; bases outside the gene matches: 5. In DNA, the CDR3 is TGTGCCAGCAGGCATCTAGCGGGAGGTGAGACCCAGTACTTC. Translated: CASRHLAGGETQYF.

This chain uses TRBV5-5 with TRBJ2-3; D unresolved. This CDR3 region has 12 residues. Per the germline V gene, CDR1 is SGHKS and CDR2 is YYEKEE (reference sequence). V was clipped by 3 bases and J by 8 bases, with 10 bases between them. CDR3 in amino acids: CASSSPGGTQYF. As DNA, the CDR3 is TGTGCCAGCAGCTCCCCCGGTGGTACGCAGTATTTT.